This T cell receptor beta chain was retrieved from a study of blood T cell repertoires in COVID-19. Overall study: Nucleic acid was either cDNA or gDNA, and it came from T cells, B-cell-depleted T cells, or PBMCs.

The V gene lost 4 bases and the J gene lost 2 bases, with 14 bases spanning the gap. Germline V gene lookup returns CDR1 MNHEY and CDR2 SVGAGI. The CDR3 spans 15 residues. Using immunoSEQ multiplex PCR, the repertoire was profiled, and TCRdb retains in-frame clones only, with some absent. The table has tens of thousands of clones, about 89% seen once. The TCR originated in a man aged 65 to 85 with active COVID-19. Material for sequencing was peripheral blood. This chain connects TRBV6-5 to TRBJ1-1; no definite D call. CDR3 DNA: TGTGCCAGCAGTTCCCAAGGAGTCGGTAACACTGAAGCTTTCTTT. Protein sequence: CASSSQGVGNTEAFF.